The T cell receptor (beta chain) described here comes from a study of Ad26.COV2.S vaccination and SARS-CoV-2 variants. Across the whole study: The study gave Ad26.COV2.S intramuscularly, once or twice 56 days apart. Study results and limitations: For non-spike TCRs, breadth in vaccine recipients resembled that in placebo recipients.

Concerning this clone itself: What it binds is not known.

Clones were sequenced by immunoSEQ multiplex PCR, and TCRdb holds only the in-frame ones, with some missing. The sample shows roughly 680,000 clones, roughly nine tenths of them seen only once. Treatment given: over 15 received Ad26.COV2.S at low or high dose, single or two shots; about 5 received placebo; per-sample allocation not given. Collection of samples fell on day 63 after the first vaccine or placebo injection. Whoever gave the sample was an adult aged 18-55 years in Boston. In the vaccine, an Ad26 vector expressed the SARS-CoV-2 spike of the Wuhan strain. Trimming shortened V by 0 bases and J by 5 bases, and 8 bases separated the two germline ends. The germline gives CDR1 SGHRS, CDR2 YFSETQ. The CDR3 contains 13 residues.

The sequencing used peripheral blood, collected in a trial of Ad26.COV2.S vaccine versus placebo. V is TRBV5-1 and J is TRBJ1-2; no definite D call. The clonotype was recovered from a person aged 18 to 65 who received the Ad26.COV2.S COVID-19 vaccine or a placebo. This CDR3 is CASSLEGLYGYTF. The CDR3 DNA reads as TGCGCCAGCAGCTTGGAAGGACTGTATGGCTACACCTTC.